This T cell receptor (beta chain) emerged from a study of tumor and adjacent non-tumor tissue in lung cancer. Study in general: Histology: around 13 adenocarcinoma, 2 squamous cell carcinoma, 1 small cell lung cancer. Each sample yielded roughly 4 million productive TCRbeta reads on average.

The CDR3 has 12 amino acids. Looked up from germline, CDR1 is MNHNS and CDR2 is SASEGT. Trimming left V 3 bases short and J 13 bases short, with 13 bases between. A modified ARM-PCR protocol with three rounds of nested PCR amplified TCRbeta. MiXCR was run by TCRdb on the multiplex PCR reads, yielding one entry per CDR3 protein. The table includes tens of thousands of distinct CDR3 sequences, roughly 80% detected once. RNA was extracted from bulk tissue without any cell sorting. The sequence was collected from a woman aged 50 to 65 with non-small cell lung cancer. The chain employs TRBV6-1 and TRBJ2-1; perhaps TRBD1 as D (5 bases). Sequenced: lung tumor tissue. DNA of the CDR3: TGTGCCAGCAGTGATCATACCCAGGGACAGTTCTTC. Protein product: CASSDHTQGQFF.